The source of this TCR beta chain is a study of cytomegalovirus exposure and HLA in healthy donors. Study-wide findings and caveats: Donors belonging to an Asian-associated ancestry cluster reportedly showed fewer N-insertions in productive TCRs than the approximately 680-donor mean, according to what a later analysis found. The study had only CMV serostatus as immune exposure information.

A note on this clone: Antigen unknown.

This CDR3 is 14 amino acids long. Per germline, CDR1 SGHRS and CDR2 YFSETQ. The V gene lost 0 bases and the J gene lost 6 bases, with 9 bases spanning the gap. PCR involved 60 Vbeta and 13 Jbeta primers. Sequencing used immunoSEQ multiplex PCR; TCRdb keeps in-frame clones, though not all of them. The table shows about 69,000 clones, with roughly 76% occurring only once. The chain joins TRBV5-1 to TRBJ1-4; D gene ambiguous. The clonotype was recovered from a man aged 18-30 years in good health and CMV-seronegative. Sequences were obtained from PBMCs. The CDR3, as DNA: TGCGCCAGCAGCTTGGCGGCTGCGGATGAAAAACTGTTTTTT. It translates to CASSLAAADEKLFF.